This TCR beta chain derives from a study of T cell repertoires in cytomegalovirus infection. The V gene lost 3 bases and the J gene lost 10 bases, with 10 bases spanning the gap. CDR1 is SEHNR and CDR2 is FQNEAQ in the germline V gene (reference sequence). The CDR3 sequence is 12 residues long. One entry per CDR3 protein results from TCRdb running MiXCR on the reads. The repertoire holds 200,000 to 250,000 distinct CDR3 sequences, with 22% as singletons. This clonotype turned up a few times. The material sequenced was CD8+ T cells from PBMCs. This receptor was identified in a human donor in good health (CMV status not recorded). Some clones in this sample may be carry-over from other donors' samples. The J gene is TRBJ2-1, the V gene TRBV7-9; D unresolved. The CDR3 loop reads CASSFLVEEQFF. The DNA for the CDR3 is TGTGCCAGCAGCTTTTTGGTCGAAGAGCAGTTCTTC.